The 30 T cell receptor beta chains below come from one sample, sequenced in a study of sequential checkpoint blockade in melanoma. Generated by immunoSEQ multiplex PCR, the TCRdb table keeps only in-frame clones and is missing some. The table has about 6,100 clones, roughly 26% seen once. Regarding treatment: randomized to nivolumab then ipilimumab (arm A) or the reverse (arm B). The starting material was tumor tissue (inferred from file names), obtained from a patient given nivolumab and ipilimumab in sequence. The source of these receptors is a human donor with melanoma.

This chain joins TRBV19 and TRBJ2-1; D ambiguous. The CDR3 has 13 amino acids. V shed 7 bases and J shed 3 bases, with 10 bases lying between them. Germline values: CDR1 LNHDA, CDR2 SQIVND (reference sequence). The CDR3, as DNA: TGTGCCAGTATGGGCTTGCTCTACAATGAGCAGTTCTTC. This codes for CASMGLLYNEQFF. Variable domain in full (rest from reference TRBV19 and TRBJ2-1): DGGITQSPKYLFRKEGQNVTLSCEQNLNHDAMYWYRQDPGQGLRLIYYSQIVNDFQKGDIAEGYSVSREKKESFPLTVTSAQKNPTAFYLCASMGLLYNEQFFGPGTRLTVL.

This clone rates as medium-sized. The CDR3 protein is CASSLGRGVTGELFF. CDR3 coding DNA: TGTGCCAGCAGCTTGGGCAGGGGGGTCACCGGGGAGCTGTTTTTT. The chain combines TRBV11-3 with TRBJ2-2; a weak D match, TRBD1 (7 bases). Per the germline V gene, CDR1 is SGHNT and CDR2 is YENEEA. With 3 bases removed from V and 4 bases from J, the gap between germline ends came to 12 bases. The CDR3 contains 15 residues.

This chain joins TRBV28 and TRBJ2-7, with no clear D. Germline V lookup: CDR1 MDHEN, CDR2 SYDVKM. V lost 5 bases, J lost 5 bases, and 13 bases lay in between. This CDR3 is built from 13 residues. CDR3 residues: CASSPPHLDEQYF. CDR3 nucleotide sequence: TGTGCCAGCAGTCCCCCCCACTTAGACGAGCAGTACTTC.

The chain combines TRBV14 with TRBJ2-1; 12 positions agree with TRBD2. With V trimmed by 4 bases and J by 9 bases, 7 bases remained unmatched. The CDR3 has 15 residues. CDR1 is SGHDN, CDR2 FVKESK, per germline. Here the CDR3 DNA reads TGTGCCAGCAGCCCTCTAGCGGGAGGGCCCACTGAGCAGTTCTTC. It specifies CASSPLAGGPTEQFF.

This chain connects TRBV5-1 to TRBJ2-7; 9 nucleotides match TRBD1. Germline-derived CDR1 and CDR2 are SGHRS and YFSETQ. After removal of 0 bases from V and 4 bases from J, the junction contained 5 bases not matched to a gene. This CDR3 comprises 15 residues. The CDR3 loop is CASSLATGGLYEQYF. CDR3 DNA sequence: TGCGCCAGCAGCTTGGCGACAGGGGGGTTATACGAGCAGTACTTC.

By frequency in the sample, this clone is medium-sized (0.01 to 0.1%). As DNA, the CDR3 is TGTGCCAGCAGCTCGGGGGACAGCGGGAGGGCCGGGGAGTACTTC. Its protein is CASSSGDSGRAGEYF. The genes are TRBV11-3 and TRBJ2-5; 10 bases are shared with TRBD2. Germline V gene sequence: CDR1 SGHNT, CDR2 YENEEA. Unmatched junction bases numbered 14, after V lost 4 bases and J lost 12 bases. The CDR3 extends over 15 amino acids. Variable domain in full (rest from reference TRBV11-3 and TRBJ2-5): EAGVVQSPRYKIIEKKQPVAFWCNPISGHNTLYWYLQNLGQGPELLIRYENEEAVDDSQLPKDRFSAERLKGVDSTLKIQPAELGDSAVYLCASSSGDSGRAGEYFGPGTRLLVL.

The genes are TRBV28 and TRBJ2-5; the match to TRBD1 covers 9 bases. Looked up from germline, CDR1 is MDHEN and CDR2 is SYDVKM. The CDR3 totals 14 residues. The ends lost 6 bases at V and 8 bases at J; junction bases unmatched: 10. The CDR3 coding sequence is TGTGCCAGCAGGCCAACAGGGGGCGCGGAAACCCAGTACTTC. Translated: CASRPTGGAETQYF.

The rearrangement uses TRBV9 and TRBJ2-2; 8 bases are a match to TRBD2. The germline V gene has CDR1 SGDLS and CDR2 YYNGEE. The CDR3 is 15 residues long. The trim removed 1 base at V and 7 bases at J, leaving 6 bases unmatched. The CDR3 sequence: CASSVQAGDVGELFF. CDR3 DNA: TGTGCCAGCAGCGTACAAGCGGGAGATGTCGGGGAGCTGTTTTTT.

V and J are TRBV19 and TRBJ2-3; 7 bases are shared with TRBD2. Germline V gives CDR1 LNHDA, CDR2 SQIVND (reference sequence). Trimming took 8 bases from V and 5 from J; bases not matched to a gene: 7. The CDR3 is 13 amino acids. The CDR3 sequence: CASSARERDTQYF. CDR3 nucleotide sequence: TGTGCCAGTTCCGCGCGGGAGAGAGATACGCAGTATTTT. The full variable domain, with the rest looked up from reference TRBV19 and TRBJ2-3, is DGGITQSPKYLFRKEGQNVTLSCEQNLNHDAMYWYRQDPGQGLRLIYYSQIVNDFQKGDIAEGYSVSREKKESFPLTVTSAQKNPTAFYLCASSARERDTQYFGPGTRLTVL.

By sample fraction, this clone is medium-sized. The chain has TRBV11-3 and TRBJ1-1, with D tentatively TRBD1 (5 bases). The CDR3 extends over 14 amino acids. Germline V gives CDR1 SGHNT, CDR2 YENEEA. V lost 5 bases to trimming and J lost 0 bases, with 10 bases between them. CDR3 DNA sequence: TGTGCCAGCAGCACCCAGGGAATGAACACTGAAGCTTTCTTT. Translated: CASSTQGMNTEAFF.

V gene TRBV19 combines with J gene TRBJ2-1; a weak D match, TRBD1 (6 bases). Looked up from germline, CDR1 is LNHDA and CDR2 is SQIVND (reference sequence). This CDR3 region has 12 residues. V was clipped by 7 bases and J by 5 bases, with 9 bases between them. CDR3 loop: CASNPGDNEQFF. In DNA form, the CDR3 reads TGTGCCAGTAACCCAGGGGACAATGAGCAGTTCTTC.

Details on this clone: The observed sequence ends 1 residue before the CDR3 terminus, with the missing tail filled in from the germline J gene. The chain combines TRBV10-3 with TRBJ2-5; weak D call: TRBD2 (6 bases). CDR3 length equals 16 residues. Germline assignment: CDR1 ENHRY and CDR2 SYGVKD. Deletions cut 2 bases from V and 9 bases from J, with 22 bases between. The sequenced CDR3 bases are TGTGCCATCAGTGAGGACGCCCTTGGGCTAGGGGAGGCCCAGTAC. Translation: CAISEDALGLGEAQY. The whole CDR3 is CAISEDALGLGEAQYF.

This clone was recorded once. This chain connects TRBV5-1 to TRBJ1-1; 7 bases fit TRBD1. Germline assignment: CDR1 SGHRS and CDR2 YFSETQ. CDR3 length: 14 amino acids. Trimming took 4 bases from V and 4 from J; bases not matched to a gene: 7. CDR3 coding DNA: TGCGCCAGCAGCGCGGGACAGTTGGGCACTGAAGCTTTCTTT. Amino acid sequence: CASSAGQLGTEAFF. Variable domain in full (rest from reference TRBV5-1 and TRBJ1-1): KAGVTQTPRYLIKTRGQQVTLSCSPISGHRSVSWYQQTPGQGLQFLFEYFSETQRNKGNFPGRFSGRQFSNSRSEMNVSTLELGDSALYLCASSAGQLGTEAFFGQGTRLTVV.

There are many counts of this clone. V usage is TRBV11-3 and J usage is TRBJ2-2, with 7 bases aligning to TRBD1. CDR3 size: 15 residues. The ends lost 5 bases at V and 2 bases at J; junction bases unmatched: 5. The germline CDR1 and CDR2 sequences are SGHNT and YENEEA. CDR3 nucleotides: TGTGCCAGCAGCCCGGGACAGCGAAACACCGGGGAGCTGTTTTTT. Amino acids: CASSPGQRNTGELFF.

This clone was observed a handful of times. In nucleotides, the CDR3 is TGTGCCAGCAGCGTATTAGCGGGGGACACAGATACGCAGTATTTT. Protein product: CASSVLAGDTDTQYF. The chain uses TRBV9 and TRBJ2-3; the match to TRBD2 covers 9 bases. Germline V gene lookup returns CDR1 SGDLS and CDR2 YYNGEE. The CDR3 is 15 amino acids. V shed 1 base and J 2 bases; nucleotides not matched to a gene: 2.

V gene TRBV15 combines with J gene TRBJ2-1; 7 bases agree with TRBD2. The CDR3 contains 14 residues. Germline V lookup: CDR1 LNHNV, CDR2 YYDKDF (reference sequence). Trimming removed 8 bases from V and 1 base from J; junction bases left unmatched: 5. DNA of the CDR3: TGTGCCACCGGGAGGGCCATGTCCTACAATGAGCAGTTCTTC. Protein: CATGRAMSYNEQFF.

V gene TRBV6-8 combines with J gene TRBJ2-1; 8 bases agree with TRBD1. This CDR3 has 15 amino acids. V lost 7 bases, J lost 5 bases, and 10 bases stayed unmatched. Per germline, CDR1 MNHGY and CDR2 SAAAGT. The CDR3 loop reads CASTYGQGSDNEQFF. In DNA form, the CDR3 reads TGTGCCAGCACCTACGGACAGGGATCCGACAATGAGCAGTTCTTC.

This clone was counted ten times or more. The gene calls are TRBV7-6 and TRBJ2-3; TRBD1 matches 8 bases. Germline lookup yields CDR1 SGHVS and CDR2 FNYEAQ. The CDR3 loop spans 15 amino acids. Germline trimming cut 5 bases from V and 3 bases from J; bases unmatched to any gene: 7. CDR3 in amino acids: CASSPGQGPTDTQYF. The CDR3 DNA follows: TGTGCCAGCAGCCCCGGACAGGGTCCTACAGATACGCAGTATTTT.

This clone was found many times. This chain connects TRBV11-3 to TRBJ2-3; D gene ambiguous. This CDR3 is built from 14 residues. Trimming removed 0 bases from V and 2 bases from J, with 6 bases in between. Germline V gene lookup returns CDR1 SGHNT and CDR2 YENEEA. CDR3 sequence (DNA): TGTGCCAGCAGCTTAGATGCGGACACAGATACGCAGTATTTT. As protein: CASSLDADTDTQYF.

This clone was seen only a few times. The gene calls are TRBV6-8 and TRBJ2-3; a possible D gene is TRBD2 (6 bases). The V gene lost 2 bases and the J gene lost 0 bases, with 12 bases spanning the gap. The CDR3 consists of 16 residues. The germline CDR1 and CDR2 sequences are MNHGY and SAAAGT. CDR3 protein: CASSYGVTRSTDTQYF. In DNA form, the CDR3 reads TGTGCCAGCAGTTACGGTGTGACTAGGAGCACAGATACGCAGTATTTT.

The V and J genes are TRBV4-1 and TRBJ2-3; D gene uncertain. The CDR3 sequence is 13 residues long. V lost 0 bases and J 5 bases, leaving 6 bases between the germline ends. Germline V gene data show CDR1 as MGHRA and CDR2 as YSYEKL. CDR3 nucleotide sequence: TGCGCCAGCAGCCAAGATCTTGGAGATACGCAGTATTTT. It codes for CASSQDLGDTQYF.

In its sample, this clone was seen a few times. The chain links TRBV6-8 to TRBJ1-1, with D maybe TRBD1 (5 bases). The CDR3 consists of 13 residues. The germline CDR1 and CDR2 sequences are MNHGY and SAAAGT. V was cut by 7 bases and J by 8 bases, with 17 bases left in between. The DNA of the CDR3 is TGTGCCAGCAACCTTGGGGGGGAGCCCGAAGCTTTCTTT. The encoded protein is CASNLGGEPEAFF.

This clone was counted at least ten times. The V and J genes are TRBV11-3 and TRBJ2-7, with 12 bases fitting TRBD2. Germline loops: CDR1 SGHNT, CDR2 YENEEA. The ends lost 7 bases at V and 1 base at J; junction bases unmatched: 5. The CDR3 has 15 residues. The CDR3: CASTLGLAGSYEQYF. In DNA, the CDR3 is TGTGCCAGCACCCTAGGACTAGCGGGATCCTACGAGCAGTACTTC.

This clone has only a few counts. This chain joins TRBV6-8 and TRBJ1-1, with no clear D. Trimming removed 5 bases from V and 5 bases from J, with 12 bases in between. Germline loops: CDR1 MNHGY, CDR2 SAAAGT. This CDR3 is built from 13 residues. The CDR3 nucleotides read TGTGCCAGCAGTCGCCGAGATGGGACTGAAGCTTTCTTT. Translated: CASSRRDGTEAFF.

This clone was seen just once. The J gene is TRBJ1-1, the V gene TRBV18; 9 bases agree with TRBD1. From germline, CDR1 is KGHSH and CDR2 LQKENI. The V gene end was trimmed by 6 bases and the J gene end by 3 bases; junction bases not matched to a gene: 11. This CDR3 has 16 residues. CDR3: CASSLVPGQGDTEAFF. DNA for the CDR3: TGTGCCAGCTCCCTCGTCCCGGGACAGGGTGACACTGAAGCTTTCTTT.

CDR3 in amino acids: CASSVADSNQPQHF. DNA of the CDR3: TGTGCCAGCAGCGTAGCAGATAGCAATCAGCCCCAGCATTTT. The chain couples TRBV9 to TRBJ1-5; D uncertain. Germline CDR1 reads SGDLS; CDR2 reads YYNGEE. V lost 0 bases, J lost 0 bases, and 4 bases lay in between. CDR3 length: 14 residues. The whole variable domain, filled in from reference TRBV9 and TRBJ1-5, reads DSGVTQTPKHLITATGQRVTLRCSPRSGDLSVYWYQQSLDQGLQFLIQYYNGEERAKGNILERFSAQQFPDLHSELNLSSLELGDSALYFCASSVADSNQPQHFGDGTRLSIL.

The CDR3 loop reads CAISESSRIQNNEQFF. The CDR3 DNA is TGTGCCATCAGTGAGTCGTCTAGGATTCAGAACAATGAGCAGTTCTTC. The rearrangement links TRBV10-3 to TRBJ2-1; D gene uncertain. The germline V gene has CDR1 ENHRY and CDR2 SYGVKD. The CDR3 consists of 16 residues. The ends were cut back, 0 bases at V and 5 bases at J, with 14 bases in the middle.

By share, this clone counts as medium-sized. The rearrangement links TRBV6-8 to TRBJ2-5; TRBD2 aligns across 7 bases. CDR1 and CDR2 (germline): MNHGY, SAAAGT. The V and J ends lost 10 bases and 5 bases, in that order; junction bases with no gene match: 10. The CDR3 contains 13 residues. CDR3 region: CAIMGGAGETQYF. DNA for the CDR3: TGTGCCATCATGGGAGGGGCCGGTGAGACCCAGTACTTC.

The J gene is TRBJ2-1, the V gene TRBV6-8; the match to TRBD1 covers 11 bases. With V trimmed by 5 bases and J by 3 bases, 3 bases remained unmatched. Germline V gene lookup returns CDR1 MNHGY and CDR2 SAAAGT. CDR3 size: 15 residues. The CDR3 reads CASSIGTGGYNEQFF. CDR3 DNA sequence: TGTGCCAGCAGTATAGGGACAGGGGGCTACAATGAGCAGTTCTTC.

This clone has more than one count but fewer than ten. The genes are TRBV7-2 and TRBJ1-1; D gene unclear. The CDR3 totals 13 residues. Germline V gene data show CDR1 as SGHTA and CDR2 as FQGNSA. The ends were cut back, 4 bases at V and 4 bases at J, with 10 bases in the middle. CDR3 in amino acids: CASSSFLGTEAFF. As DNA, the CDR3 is TGTGCCAGCAGCTCCTTTTTGGGCACTGAAGCTTTCTTT.